The subject of this entry is one TCR beta chain. The data are from a study of long-term antiretroviral therapy in people with HIV. Investigators performed immunoSEQ version v3.0 at survey level. TCRdb keeps only in-frame clones here, not all; method: immunoSEQ multiplex PCR. Of about 22,000 clones in the sample, 82% were seen once. The sequenced sample was unsorted PBMCs, obtained at the start of antiretroviral therapy. This TCR was sampled from a middle-aged man with HIV.

CDR3 sequence (DNA): TGCGCCAGCAGCCCGGGACACGGTAGCAATCAGCCCCAGCATTTT. It translates to CASSPGHGSNQPQHF. The genes are TRBV5-1 and TRBJ1-5; D is possibly TRBD1 (6 bases). Germline V lookup: CDR1 SGHRS, CDR2 YFSETQ. Trimming took 4 bases from V and 0 from J, leaving 11 bases between them. The CDR3 has 15 amino acids.